This passage covers 8 T cell receptor beta chains from one sample sequenced in a study of Ad26.COV2.S vaccination and SARS-CoV-2 variants. The treatment: 15 to 20 received Ad26.COV2.S at low or high dose, single or two shots; five or six received placebo; per-sample allocation not given. Collection of the samples took place on day 63 after the first injection of vaccine or placebo. Libraries were prepared by immunoSEQ multiplex PCR; TCRdb keeps only in-frame clonotypes and omits some of them. The sample shows about 440,000 clones, around 91% of them seen only once. The specimen comprised peripheral blood, sampled in a trial of Ad26.COV2.S vaccine versus placebo. Receptors originate from a person between 18 and 65 years old who received the Ad26.COV2.S COVID-19 vaccine or a placebo.

In its sample, this clone was seen once. Other DNA sequences in this sample translate to the same CDR3. The chain joins TRBV9 to TRBJ2-7, with unresolved D. The CDR3 is 12 residues long. V shed 5 bases and J shed 4 bases, with 10 bases lying between them. Germline V gene lookup returns CDR1 SGDLS and CDR2 YYNGEE. CDR3 nucleotide sequence: TGTGCCAGCAGTTCAGACGGGTACGAGCAGTACTTC. It codes for CASSSDGYEQYF.

The J gene is TRBJ2-5, the V gene TRBV5-5; 7 positions match TRBD2. CDR3 length: 16 residues. V dropped 0 bases and J dropped 4; count of bases not matched to a gene: 9. In germline, CDR1 is SGHKS, CDR2 YYEKEE (reference sequence). CDR3 sequence (DNA): TGTGCCAGCAGCTTGGGCGGGAGCGCCTTAATAGAGACCCAGTACTTC. It specifies CASSLGGSALIETQYF.

The CDR3 loop is CASSLGRRGYTDTQYF. Written as DNA, the CDR3 is TGCGCCAGCAGCTTGGGGCGCAGGGGATACACAGATACGCAGTATTTT. The chain has TRBV5-1 and TRBJ2-3, with D possibly TRBD1 on 6 matching bases. Germline loops: CDR1 SGHRS, CDR2 YFSETQ. This CDR3 is 16 amino acids long. V lost 0 bases, J lost 2 bases, and 13 bases lay in between.

For the CDR3, the DNA is TGTGCCAGCAGCCTCTCCCGGAGGGAGGGAGCTTTCTTT. As protein: CASSLSRREGAFF. V and J are TRBV13 and TRBJ1-1, with unresolved D. The CDR3 contains 13 residues. Between the trimmed V and J ends, which lost 5 bases and 10 bases, there was a span of 17 bases. Per the germline V gene, CDR1 is PRHDT and CDR2 is FYEKMQ (reference sequence). Based on the CDR3 plus reference TRBV13 and TRBJ1-1, the full variable domain is AAGVIQSPRHLIKEKRETATLKCYPIPRHDTVYWYQQGPGQDPQFLISFYEKMQSDKGSIPDRFSAQQFSDYHSELNMSSLELGDSALYFCASSLSRREGAFFGQGTRLTVV.

The genes are TRBV5-4 and TRBJ2-1, with 13 bases that match TRBD2. J lost 6 bases, V lost 0 bases, and 3 bases had no gene match. The germline CDR1 and CDR2 sequences are SGHNT and YYREEE (reference sequence). The CDR3 totals 16 residues. CDR3 loop: CASSLGTSGRGNEQFF. DNA for the CDR3: TGTGCCAGCAGCTTGGGAACTAGCGGGAGGGGCAATGAGCAGTTCTTC. Filled out from reference TRBV5-4 and TRBJ2-1, the complete variable domain reads ETGVTQSPTHLIKTRGQQVTLRCSSQSGHNTVSWYQQALGQGPQFIFQYYREEENGRGNFPPRFSGLQFPNYSSELNVNALELDDSALYLCASSLGTSGRGNEQFFGPGTRLTVL.

The chain employs TRBV5-6 and TRBJ2-7; D is perhaps TRBD1 (6 bases). This CDR3 has 14 residues. V was cut by 6 bases and J by 4 bases, with 17 bases left in between. Germline V lookup: CDR1 SGHDT, CDR2 YYEEEE. The CDR3: CASNSLNQGYEQYF. The DNA of the CDR3 is TGTGCCAGCAATTCGCTAAATCAGGGGTACGAGCAGTACTTC.

The chain combines TRBV4-2 with TRBJ1-5; D is perhaps TRBD1 (6 bases). The CDR3 runs 18 residues. Looked up from germline, CDR1 is LGHNA and CDR2 is YNFKEQ. With 0 bases removed from V and 3 bases from J, the gap between germline ends came to 18 bases. The CDR3 spells CASSQEISGTGNNQPQHF. The CDR3 DNA reads TGTGCCAGCAGCCAAGAAATCAGTGGTACAGGGAACAATCAGCCCCAGCATTTT.

The V gene is TRBV29-1, the J gene TRBJ2-7; 7 bases fit TRBD2. Germline CDR1 SQVTM, CDR2 ANQGSEA. With V trimmed by 7 bases and J by 0 bases, 9 bases remained unmatched. This CDR3 has 14 amino acids. The CDR3, as DNA: TGCAGCGCCCGGGAGGCAGCTACCTCCTACGAGCAGTACTTC. Its translation: CSAREAATSYEQYF.